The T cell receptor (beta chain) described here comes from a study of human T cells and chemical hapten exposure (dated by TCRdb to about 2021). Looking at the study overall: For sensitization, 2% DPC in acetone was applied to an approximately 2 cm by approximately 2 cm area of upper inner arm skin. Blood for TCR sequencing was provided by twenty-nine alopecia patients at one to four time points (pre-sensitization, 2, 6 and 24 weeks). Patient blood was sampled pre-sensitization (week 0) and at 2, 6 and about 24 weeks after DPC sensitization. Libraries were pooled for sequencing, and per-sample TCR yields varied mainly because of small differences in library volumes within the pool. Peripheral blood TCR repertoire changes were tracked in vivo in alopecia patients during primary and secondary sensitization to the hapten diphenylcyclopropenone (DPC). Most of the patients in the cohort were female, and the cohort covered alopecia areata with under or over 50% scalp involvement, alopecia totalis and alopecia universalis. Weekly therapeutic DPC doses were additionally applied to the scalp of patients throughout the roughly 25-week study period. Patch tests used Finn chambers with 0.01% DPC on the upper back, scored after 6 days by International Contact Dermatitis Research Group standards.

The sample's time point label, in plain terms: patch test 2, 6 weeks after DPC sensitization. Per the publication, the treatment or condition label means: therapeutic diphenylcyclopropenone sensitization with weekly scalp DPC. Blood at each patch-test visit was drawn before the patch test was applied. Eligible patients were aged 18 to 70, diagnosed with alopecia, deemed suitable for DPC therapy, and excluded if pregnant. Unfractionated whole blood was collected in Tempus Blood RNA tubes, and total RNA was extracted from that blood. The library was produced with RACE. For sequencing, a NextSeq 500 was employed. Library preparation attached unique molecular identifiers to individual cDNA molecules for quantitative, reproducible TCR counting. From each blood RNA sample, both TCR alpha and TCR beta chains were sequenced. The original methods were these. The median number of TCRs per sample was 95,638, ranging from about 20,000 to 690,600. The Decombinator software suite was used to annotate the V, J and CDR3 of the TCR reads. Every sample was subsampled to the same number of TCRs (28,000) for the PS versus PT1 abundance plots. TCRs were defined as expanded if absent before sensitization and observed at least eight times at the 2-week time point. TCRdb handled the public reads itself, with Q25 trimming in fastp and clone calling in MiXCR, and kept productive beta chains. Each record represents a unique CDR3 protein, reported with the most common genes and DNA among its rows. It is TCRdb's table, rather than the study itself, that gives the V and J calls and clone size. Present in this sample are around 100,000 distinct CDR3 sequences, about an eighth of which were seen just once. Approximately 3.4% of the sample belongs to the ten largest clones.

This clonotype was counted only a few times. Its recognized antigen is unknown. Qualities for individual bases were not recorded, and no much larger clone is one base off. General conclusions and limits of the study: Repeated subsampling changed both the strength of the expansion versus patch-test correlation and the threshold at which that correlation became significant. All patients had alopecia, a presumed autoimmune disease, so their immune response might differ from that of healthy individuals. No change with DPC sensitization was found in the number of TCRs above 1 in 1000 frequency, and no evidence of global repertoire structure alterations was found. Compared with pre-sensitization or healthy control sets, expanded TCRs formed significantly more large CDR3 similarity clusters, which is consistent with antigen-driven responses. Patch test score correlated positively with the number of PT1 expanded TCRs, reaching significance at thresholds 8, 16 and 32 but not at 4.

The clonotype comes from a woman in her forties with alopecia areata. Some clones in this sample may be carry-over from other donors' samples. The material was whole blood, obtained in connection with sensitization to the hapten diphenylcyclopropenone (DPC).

The DNA reads as follows: TGCAGCGTCCACAGGGGTGGCACTGAAGCTTTCTTT. Translated, it gives CSVHRGGTEAFF. The chain joins TRBV29-1 to TRBJ1-1; 7 nucleotides in the junction match TRBD1. From V the trimming removes 6 bases and from J it removes 4 bases, while the gene matches leave 5 bases of the junction unaccounted for. The CDR3 contains 12 residues, cysteine and phenylalanine counted. The CDR3 DNA has 36 bases and is translated from base 1. CDR1 and CDR2 are read off the germline V gene as SQVTM and ANQGSEA.